This TCR beta chain was documented in a study of response to subunit inactivated influenza vaccine. One entry per CDR3 protein results from TCRdb running MiXCR on the RT-PCR reads. The data hold around 650,000 distinct CDR3 sequences, with around a sixth observed a single time. In germline, CDR1 is SGHAT, CDR2 FQDESV (reference sequence). J lost 0 bases, V lost 5 bases, and 18 bases had no gene match. The CDR3 is 21 amino acids. The rearrangement joins TRBV11-1 to TRBJ2-6; 8 nucleotides match TRBD1. Material: PBMCs from blood, obtained roughly 12 days after vaccination. The TCR comes from a man between 45 and 60 years old who received an inactivated influenza vaccine. The CDR3 here is CASSRQPGTGILLSGANVLTF. The CDR3 DNA is TGTGCCAGCAGCCGCCAGCCCGGGACAGGCATTCTTCTCTCTGGGGCCAACGTCCTGACTTTC.